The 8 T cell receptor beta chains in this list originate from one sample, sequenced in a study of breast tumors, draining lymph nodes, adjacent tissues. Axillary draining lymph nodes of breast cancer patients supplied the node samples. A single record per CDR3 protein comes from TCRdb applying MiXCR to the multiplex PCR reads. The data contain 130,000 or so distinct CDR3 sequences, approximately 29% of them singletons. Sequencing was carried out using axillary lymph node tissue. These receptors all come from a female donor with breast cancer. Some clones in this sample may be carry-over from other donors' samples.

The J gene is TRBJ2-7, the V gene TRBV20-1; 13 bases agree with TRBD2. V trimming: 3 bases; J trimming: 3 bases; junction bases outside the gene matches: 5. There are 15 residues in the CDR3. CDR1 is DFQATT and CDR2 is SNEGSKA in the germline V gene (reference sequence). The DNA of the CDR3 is TGCAGTGCTAGGCCAACTAGCGGGGGGGGCTACGAGCAGTACGTC. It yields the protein CSARPTSGGGYEQYV.

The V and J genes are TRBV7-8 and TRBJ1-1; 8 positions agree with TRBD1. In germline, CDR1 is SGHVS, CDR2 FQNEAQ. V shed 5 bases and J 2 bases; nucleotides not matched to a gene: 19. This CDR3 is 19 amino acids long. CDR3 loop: CASSPEYRDRTPINTEAFF. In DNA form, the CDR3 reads TGTGCCAGCAGCCCAGAGTATCGGGACAGGACCCCGATTAACACTGAAGCTTTCTTT.

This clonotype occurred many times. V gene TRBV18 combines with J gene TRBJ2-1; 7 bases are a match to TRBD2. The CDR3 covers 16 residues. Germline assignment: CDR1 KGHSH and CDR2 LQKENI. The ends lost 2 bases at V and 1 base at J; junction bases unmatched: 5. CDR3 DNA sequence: TGTGCCAGCTCACCATTCGTCGGGGGGTCCTACAATGAGCAGTTCTTC. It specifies CASSPFVGGSYNEQFF.

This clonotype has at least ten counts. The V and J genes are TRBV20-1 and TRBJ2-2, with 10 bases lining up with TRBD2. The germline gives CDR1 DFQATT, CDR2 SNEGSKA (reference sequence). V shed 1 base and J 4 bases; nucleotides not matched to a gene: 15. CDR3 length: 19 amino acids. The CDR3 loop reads CSARGSFVLAGYSTGELFF. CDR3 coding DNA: TGCAGTGCTAGAGGGTCATTCGTACTAGCGGGGTATTCCACCGGGGAGCTGTTTTTT.

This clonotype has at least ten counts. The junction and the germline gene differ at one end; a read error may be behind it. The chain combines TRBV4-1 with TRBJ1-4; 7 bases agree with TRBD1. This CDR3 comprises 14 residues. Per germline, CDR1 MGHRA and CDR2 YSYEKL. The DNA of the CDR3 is TGCGTCAGCAGCCCGGGACAGCAACCCGAAAAACTGTTTTTT. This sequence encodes CVSSPGQQPEKLFF.

The DNA for the CDR3 is TGCAGTGCATATGGGGGAATGAAGGACAGGGCAGAGACCCAGTACTTC. Amino acid sequence: CSAYGGMKDRAETQYF. V is TRBV20-1 and J is TRBJ2-5; 8 positions agree with TRBD1. J was trimmed by 4 bases and V by 6 bases; bases with no gene match: 16. This CDR3 has 16 amino acids. Germline V gives CDR1 DFQATT, CDR2 SNEGSKA (reference sequence).

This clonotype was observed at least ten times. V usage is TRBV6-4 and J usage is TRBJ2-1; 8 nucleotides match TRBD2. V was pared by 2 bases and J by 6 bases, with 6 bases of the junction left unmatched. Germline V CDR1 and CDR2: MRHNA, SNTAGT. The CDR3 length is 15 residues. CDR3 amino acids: CASSDRPGGTNEQFF. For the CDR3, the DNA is TGTGCCAGCAGTGACCGGCCGGGGGGGACCAATGAGCAGTTCTTC.

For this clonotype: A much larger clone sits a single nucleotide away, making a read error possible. The CDR3 loop is CASSQKYVGAYSNQPQHF. CDR3 coding DNA: TGTGCCAGCAGTCAGAAGTACGTGGGCGCTTATAGCAATCAGCCCCAGCATTTT. The rearrangement links TRBV6-1 to TRBJ1-5; unclear D gene. Trimming pared 5 bases from V and 0 bases from J, leaving 20 bases between. CDR1 MNHNS and CDR2 SASEGT come from the germline V gene. This CDR3 is 18 amino acids long.